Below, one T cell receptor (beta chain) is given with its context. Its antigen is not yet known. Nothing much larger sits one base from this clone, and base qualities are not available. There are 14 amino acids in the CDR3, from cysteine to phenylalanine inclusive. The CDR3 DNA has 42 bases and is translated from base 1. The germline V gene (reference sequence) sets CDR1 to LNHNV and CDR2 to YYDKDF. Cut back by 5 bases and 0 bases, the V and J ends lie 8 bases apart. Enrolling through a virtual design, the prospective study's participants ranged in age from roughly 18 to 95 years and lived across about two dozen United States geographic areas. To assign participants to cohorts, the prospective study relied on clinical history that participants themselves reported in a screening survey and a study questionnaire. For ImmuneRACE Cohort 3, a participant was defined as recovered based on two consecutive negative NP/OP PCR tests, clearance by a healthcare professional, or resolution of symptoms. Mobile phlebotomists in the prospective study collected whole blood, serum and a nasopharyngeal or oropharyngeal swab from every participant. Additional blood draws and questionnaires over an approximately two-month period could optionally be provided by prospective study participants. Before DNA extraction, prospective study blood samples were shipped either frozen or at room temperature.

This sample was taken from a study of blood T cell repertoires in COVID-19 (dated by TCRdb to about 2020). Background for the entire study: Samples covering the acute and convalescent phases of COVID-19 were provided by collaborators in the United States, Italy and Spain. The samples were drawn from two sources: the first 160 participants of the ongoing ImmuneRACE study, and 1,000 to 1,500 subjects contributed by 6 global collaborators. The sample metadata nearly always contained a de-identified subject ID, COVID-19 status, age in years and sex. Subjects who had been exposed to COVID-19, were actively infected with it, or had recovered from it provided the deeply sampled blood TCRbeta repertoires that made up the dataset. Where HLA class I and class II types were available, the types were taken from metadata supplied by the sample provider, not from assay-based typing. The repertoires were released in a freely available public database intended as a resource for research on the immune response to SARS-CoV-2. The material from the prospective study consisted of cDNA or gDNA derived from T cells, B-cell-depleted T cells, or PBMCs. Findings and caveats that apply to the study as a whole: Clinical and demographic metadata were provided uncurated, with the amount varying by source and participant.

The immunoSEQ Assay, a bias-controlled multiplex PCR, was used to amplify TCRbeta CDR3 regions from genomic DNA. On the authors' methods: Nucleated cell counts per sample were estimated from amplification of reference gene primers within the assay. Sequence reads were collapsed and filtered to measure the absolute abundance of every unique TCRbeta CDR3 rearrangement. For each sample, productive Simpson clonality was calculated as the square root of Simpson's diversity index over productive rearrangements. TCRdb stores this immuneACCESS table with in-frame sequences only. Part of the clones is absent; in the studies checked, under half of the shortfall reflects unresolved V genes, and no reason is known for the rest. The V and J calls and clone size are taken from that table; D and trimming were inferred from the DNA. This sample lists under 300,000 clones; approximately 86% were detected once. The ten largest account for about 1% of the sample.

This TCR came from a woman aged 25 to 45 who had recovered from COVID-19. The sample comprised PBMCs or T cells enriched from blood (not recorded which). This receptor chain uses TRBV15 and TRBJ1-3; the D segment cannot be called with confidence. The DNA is TGTGCCACCAGCGAGAACAGCTCTGGAAACACCATATATTTT. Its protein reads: CATSENSSGNTIYF.